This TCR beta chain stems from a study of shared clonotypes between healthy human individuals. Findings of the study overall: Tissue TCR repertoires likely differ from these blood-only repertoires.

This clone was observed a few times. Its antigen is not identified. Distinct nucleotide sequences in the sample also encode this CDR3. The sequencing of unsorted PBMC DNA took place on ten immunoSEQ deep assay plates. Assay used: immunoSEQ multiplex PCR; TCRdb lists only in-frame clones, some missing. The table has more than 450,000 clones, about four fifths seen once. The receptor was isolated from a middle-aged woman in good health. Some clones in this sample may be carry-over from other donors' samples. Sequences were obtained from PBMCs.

The CDR3 sequence: CASSLVGTGETQYF. Here the CDR3 DNA reads TGTGCCAGCAGCTTAGTAGGGACTGGAGAGACCCAGTACTTC. The chain carries TRBV7-2 and TRBJ2-5, with D perhaps TRBD2 (6 bases). This CDR3 has 14 amino acids. Germline V gene data show CDR1 as SGHTA and CDR2 as FQGNSA. The V end was cut by 1 base, the J end by 4 bases, with 10 bases between.